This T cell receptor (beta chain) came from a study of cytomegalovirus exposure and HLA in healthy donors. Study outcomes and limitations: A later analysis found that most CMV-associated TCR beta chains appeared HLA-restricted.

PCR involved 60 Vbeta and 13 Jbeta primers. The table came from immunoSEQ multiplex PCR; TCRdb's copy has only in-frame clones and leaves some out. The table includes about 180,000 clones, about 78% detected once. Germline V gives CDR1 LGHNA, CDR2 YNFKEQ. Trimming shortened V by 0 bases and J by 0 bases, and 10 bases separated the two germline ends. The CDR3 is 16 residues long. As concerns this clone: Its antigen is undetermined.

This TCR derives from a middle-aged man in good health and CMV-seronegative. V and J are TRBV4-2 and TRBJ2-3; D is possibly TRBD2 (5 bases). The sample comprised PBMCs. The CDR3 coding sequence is TGTGCCAGCAGCCAAGATGATCTAGCTAGCACAGATACGCAGTATTTT. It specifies CASSQDDLASTDTQYF.